A selection of T cell receptor beta chains follows, all from one sample in a study of cytomegalovirus exposure and HLA in healthy donors. The protocol was immunoSEQ multiplex PCR, while the TCRdb copy is restricted to in-frame clones and leaves out a portion. This listing includes around 140,000 clones. The sequenced sample was PBMCs. These receptors were taken from a young woman in good health and CMV-seronegative. Both conserved end residues are part of each CDR3. D genes are given only for firm matches.

V: TRBV23-1; D: .; J: TRBJ1-1; DNA: TGCGCCAGCAATTGGGGGCGGGACACTGAAGCTTTCTTT; CDR3: CASNWGRDTEAFF
V: TRBV7-3; D: TRBD1; J: TRBJ2-3; DNA: TGTGCCAGCAGCTTTTGGACAGGGACTAGCACAGATACGCAGTATTTT; CDR3: CASSFWTGTSTDTQYF
V: TRBV18; D: TRBD2; J: TRBJ2-7; DNA: TGTGCCAGCTCACCACGGTCTAGCGGATCCTACGAGCAGTACTTC; CDR3: CASSPRSSGSYEQYF
V: TRBV7-2; D: TRBD2; J: TRBJ2-2; DNA: TGTGCCAGCAGCCCCCGTGGGGGGGGAAACACCGGGGAGCTGTTTTTT; CDR3: CASSPRGGGNTGELFF
V: TRBV6-6; D: TRBD2; J: TRBJ2-1; DNA: TGTGCCAGCAGTCGGACTAGCGGGGTGAATGAGCAGTTCTTC; CDR3: CASSRTSGVNEQFF
V: TRBV5-1; D: .; J: TRBJ1-6; DNA: TGCGCCAGCAGCTTGTCGGAGGGTAGGGGTGGAAATTCACCCCTCCACTTT; CDR3: CASSLSEGRGGNSPLHF
V: TRBV7-8; D: .; J: TRBJ1-2; DNA: TGTGCCAGCAGCTTAGGAGGGCCAGTGCTCTTTGGCTATGGCTACACCTTC; CDR3: CASSLGGPVLFGYGYTF
V: TRBV29-1; D: .; J: TRBJ2-7; DNA: TGCAGCGTTTCCTTGACTTTGAGCTCCTACGAGCAGTACTTC; CDR3: CSVSLTLSSYEQYF
V: TRBV11-3; D: TRBD2; J: TRBJ2-3; DNA: TGTGCCAGCAGCTTAAGACTAGCGGACTACACCGAGATAGGGACAGATACGCAGTATTTT; CDR3: CASSLRLADYTEIGTDTQYF
V: TRBV5-1; D: TRBD1; J: TRBJ2-2; DNA: TGCGCCAGCAGCCCCAGACAGGGGGCCAACACCGGGGGGCTGTTTTTT; CDR3: CASSPRQGANTGGLFF
V: TRBV7-2; D: .; J: TRBJ1-1; DNA: TGTGCCAGCAGCTTCACAACGCTGAACACTGAAGCTTTCTTT; CDR3: CASSFTTLNTEAFF
V: TRBV29-1; D: .; J: TRBJ2-3; DNA: TGCAGCGTTGGGGGGGAGAGGTCGACAGATACGCAGTATTTT; CDR3: CSVGGERSTDTQYF
V: TRBV7-2; D: TRBD1; J: TRBJ1-1; DNA: TGTGCCAGCAGCAAGCGCTCGACAGGGGACGGCACTGAAGCTTTCTTT; CDR3: CASSKRSTGDGTEAFF
V: TRBV9; D: TRBD1; J: TRBJ2-6; DNA: TGTGCCAGCAGCGCCCGACGAACTAGACAGGGAAATAAGGCTGGGGCCAACGTCCTGACTTTC; CDR3: CASSARRTRQGNKAGANVLTF
V: TRBV6-1; D: TRBD1; J: TRBJ2-2; DNA: TGTGCCAGCACCGGGACAGGGGGGTCCGGGGAGCTGTTTTTT; CDR3: CASTGTGGSGELFF
V: TRBV19; D: TRBD1; J: TRBJ1-4; DNA: TGTGCCAGTAGTATTAAAAAGGTGACAGGGGGTGAAAAACTGTTTTTT; CDR3: CASSIKKVTGGEKLFF
V: TRBV19; D: .; J: TRBJ1-5; DNA: TGTGCCAGTACCCTCGAGGGGGGGGCTCGGCCCCAGCATTTT; CDR3: CASTLEGGARPQHF
V: TRBV27; D: TRBD1; J: TRBJ1-6; DNA: TGTGCCAGCAGCTCCCCCGGACAGGGGGCTGAGTCACCCCTCCACTTT; CDR3: CASSSPGQGAESPLHF
V: TRBV9; D: TRBD2; J: TRBJ2-2; DNA: TGTGCCAGCAGCGTAGTGGGGGGGGCCGGGGAGCTGTTTTTT; CDR3: CASSVVGGAGELFF
V: TRBV30; D: .; J: TRBJ1-2; DNA: TGTGCCTGGACGCGCGGGGCTCCTGGGGGCTACACCTTC; CDR3: CAWTRGAPGGYTF
V: TRBV5-1; D: .; J: TRBJ1-1; DNA: TGCGCCAGCAGCTCGGTAACAGGTCAGATTGAAGCTTTCTTT; CDR3: CASSSVTGQIEAFF
V: TRBV5-1; D: TRBD1; J: TRBJ1-1; DNA: TGCGCCAGCAGCTTGACGGGGACAGGGGGTGACACTGAAGCTTTCTTT; CDR3: CASSLTGTGGDTEAFF
V: TRBV12-5; D: .; J: TRBJ1-4; DNA: TGTGCTAGTGGTCTACAGAATGAAAAACTGTTTTTT; CDR3: CASGLQNEKLFF
V: TRBV6-4; D: .; J: TRBJ2-2; DNA: TGTGCCAGCAGTGACTCACCCCAGGGTGACACCGGGGAGCTGTTTTTT; CDR3: CASSDSPQGDTGELFF
V: TRBV18; D: TRBD1; J: TRBJ1-5; DNA: TGTGCCAGCTCACCCGGACAGGGGGCTGGCAATCAGCCCCAGCATTTT; CDR3: CASSPGQGAGNQPQHF
V: TRBV7-8; D: TRBD1; J: TRBJ1-3; DNA: TGTGCCAGCAGCTTAGCCCCCGGGACAGGGAGAAACACCATATATTTT; CDR3: CASSLAPGTGRNTIYF
V: TRBV30; D: .; J: TRBJ2-3; DNA: TGTGCCGGCGGGGATACGCAGTATTTT; CDR3: CAGGDTQYF
V: TRBV11-3; D: .; J: TRBJ1-1; DNA: TGTGCCAGCAGCCCAGGCTTCGTACCGAACACTGAAGCTTTCTTT; CDR3: CASSPGFVPNTEAFF
V: TRBV7-9; D: .; J: TRBJ2-7; DNA: TGTGCCAGCAGCTTAGCCGCGGATCTCTCCTACGAGCAGTACTTC; CDR3: CASSLAADLSYEQYF
V: TRBV11-3; D: .; J: TRBJ2-2; DNA: TGTGCCAGCAGCTTAGACCACAGGAAAGCCGGGGAGCTGTTTTTT; CDR3: CASSLDHRKAGELFF
V: TRBV5-4; D: TRBD2; J: TRBJ2-3; DNA: TGTGCCAGCAGCTTCGCTGGGACTAGTGGATTGGATACGCAGTATTTT; CDR3: CASSFAGTSGLDTQYF
V: TRBV19; D: TRBD2; J: TRBJ2-7; DNA: TGTGCCAGTAGTATAGTATGGGGGGGAGGCGACGAGCAGTACTTC; CDR3: CASSIVWGGGDEQYF
V: TRBV30; D: TRBD2; J: TRBJ2-1; DNA: TGTGCCTGGAGTTACAGACTAGCGGGAGAATACAATGAGCAGTTCTTC; CDR3: CAWSYRLAGEYNEQFF
V: TRBV7-3; D: TRBD2; J: TRBJ2-7; DNA: TGTGCCAGCAGCCCTGGGGGGGGTTCAACCTACGAGCAGTACTTC; CDR3: CASSPGGGSTYEQYF
V: TRBV29-1; D: .; J: TRBJ1-1; DNA: TGCAGCGTTGAAGATGTCGGGACACCGAACACTGAAGCTTTCTTT; CDR3: CSVEDVGTPNTEAFF
V: TRBV2; D: .; J: TRBJ2-1; DNA: TGTGCCAGCAGGCTAGTAAGCTTCAGCGATGAGCAGTTCTTC; CDR3: CASRLVSFSDEQFF
V: TRBV4-1; D: TRBD2; J: TRBJ2-5; DNA: TGCGCCAGCAGCCAAGATCTAGCGGGATTTCGGGAGACCCAGTACTTC; CDR3: CASSQDLAGFRETQYF
V: TRBV5-4; D: .; J: TRBJ1-1; DNA: TGTGCCAGCAGCTACGGGGGGGGCCTTGGAGGTGACACTGAAGCTTTCTTT; CDR3: CASSYGGGLGGDTEAFF